A selection of T cell receptor beta chains follows, all from one sample in a study of regulatory T cells in long-lasting Graves disease. Each CDR3 protein gets one entry after TCRdb re-called the multiplex PCR reads with MiXCR. The sample lists some 340,000 distinct CDR3 sequences; 12% were seen once. The same specimen was also included in a second study, on T cells in Graves' hyperthyroidism and ophthalmopathy.

The source material was peripheral blood mononuclear cells (PBMCs), sampled at new diagnosis, from a patient treated with antithyroid drugs. These receptors all come from a woman between 18 and 30 years old with Graves disease. The CDR3 runs from the conserved cysteine through the conserved F or W.

V gene,J gene,CDR3 protein
TRBV6-1,TRBJ2-1,CASMIGQADDEQFF
TRBV30,TRBJ2-3,CAWSEWGNTDTQYF
TRBV18,TRBJ2-1,CASSPQGSPNRPESIKQFF
TRBV7-2,TRBJ1-2,CASSSPEGGVNDYTF
TRBV4-3,TRBJ2-1,CASSQDQVANEQFF
TRBV5-1,TRBJ1-4,CASSLRGPWVEKLFF
TRBV20-1,TRBJ2-3,CSARNKGLAIGADTQYF
TRBV28,TRBJ2-7,CASSRTGRYYEQYF
TRBV19,TRBJ2-2,CASSIEGAIPGELFF
TRBV29-1,TRBJ2-3,CSVEDSSEYTDTQYF
TRBV6-1,TRBJ1-5,CASQGGFSNQPQHF
TRBV19,TRBJ1-2,CASSPPLGGLSGYTF
TRBV7-9,TRBJ2-1,CASSLALGRHHNEQFF
TRBV5-1,TRBJ1-2,CASSTGTPAGYTF
TRBV20-1,TRBJ2-1,CSAREDTSGRAVYYNEQFF
TRBV6-5,TRBJ2-1,CASSYSGARSSYNEQFF
TRBV7-8,TRBJ2-3,CASSLIPGADTQYF
TRBV12-3/TRBV12-4,TRBJ1-1,CASSPGDLWTNTEAFF
TRBV30,TRBJ1-2,CAWSVRVNHGYTF
TRBV9,TRBJ2-1,CASSRRGGGTSYHNEQFF
TRBV12-3/TRBV12-4,TRBJ2-5,CASSFPLVRETQYF
TRBV10-3,TRBJ2-2,CAISESLGELFF
TRBV6-1,TRBJ1-1,CASEGDGTEAFF
TRBV6-2/TRBV6-3,TRBJ1-3,CASGASDISGNTIYF
TRBV11-2,TRBJ2-1,CASSLGGDNEQFF
TRBV4-3,TRBJ2-3,CASSDNYRYSTDTQYF
TRBV2,TRBJ2-1,CARTDKEINNEQFF
TRBV20-1,TRBJ1-1,CSAILRTGWDFEAFF
TRBV7-2,TRBJ1-2,CASRWGPRNYGYTF
TRBV4-1,TRBJ2-7,CASSLSGTGRYEQYF
TRBV7-7,TRBJ2-5,CASSSLVGAQETQYF
TRBV6-5,TRBJ2-1,CASSSRSRGLGEQFF
TRBV20-1,TRBJ2-3,CSASLRGPDTQYF
TRBV7-2,TRBJ2-3,CASSLSSSGGATDTQYF
TRBV5-5,TRBJ2-4,CASSPIGTGGLKNIQYF
TRBV6-1,TRBJ2-2,CASSGRDQTNTGELFF
TRBV2,TRBJ2-1,CASIERGRTSGIFNEQLF
TRBV7-2,TRBJ1-1,CASSLVFTGHSEAFF
TRBV7-3,TRBJ2-1,CASSPRVAAYNEQFF
TRBV6-1,TRBJ2-5,CASSARQGQETQYF
TRBV4-3,TRBJ1-4,CASSRDSSTNEKLFF
TRBV6-2/TRBV6-3,TRBJ2-3,CASTLGYTDTQYF
TRBV7-9,TRBJ2-7,CASSPGPQSYEQYF
TRBV28,TRBJ1-1,CASSLLGTEAFF
TRBV5-6,TRBJ1-1,CASSFAREAFF
TRBV12-3/TRBV12-4,TRBJ1-5,CASSFQSYSNQPQHF
TRBV20-1,TRBJ2-5,CSDARAQETQYF
TRBV5-5,TRBJ2-2,CASSLDRGSLGVTGELFF